The 7 T cell receptor beta chains reported below all come from one sample, sequenced in a study of PD-L1 blockade in urothelial cancer. The sample's time point: pretreatment peripheral blood. The protocol was immunoSEQ multiplex PCR, while the TCRdb copy is restricted to in-frame clones and leaves out a portion. The sample holds 85,000 to 95,000 clones; around 90% are singletons and the top ten take about 1.6%. The input for sequencing was PBMCs, taken around atezolizumab (anti-PD-L1) treatment. These receptors all stem from a man aged 60 to 75 with urothelial cancer.

This clone was seen once. CDR3 coding DNA: TGTGCCACTCGGGGGGGAGGATTTGAGACCCAGTACTTC. This sequence encodes CATRGGGFETQYF. The chain couples TRBV27 to TRBJ2-5; 8 bases are shared with TRBD2. The germline CDR1 and CDR2 sequences are MNHEY and SMNVEV (reference sequence). With 10 bases clipped from V and 5 bases from J, the junction kept 9 bases outside the gene matches. This CDR3 has 13 amino acids.

This chain uses TRBV18 with TRBJ2-1, with D possibly TRBD1 on 6 matching bases. The CDR3 covers 14 residues. The ends were cut back, 0 bases at V and 7 bases at J, with 10 bases in the middle. CDR1 and CDR2 from the germline V gene are KGHSH and LQKENI. This chain's CDR3 is CASSPPSGDNEQFF. In nucleotides, the CDR3 is TGTGCCAGCTCACCACCTTCAGGGGATAATGAGCAGTTCTTC.

The genes are TRBV5-4 and TRBJ2-5, with D possibly being TRBD1 (5 bases). V lost 4 bases and J 0 bases, leaving 13 bases between the germline ends. Germline V gene lookup returns CDR1 SGHNT and CDR2 YYREEE (reference sequence). The CDR3 loop spans 15 amino acids. Written as DNA, the CDR3 is TGTGCCAGCAGCCAGTTGACAGAGTACCAAGAGACCCAGTACTTC. Translation: CASSQLTEYQETQYF.

V and J are TRBV19 and TRBJ2-5, with D perhaps matching TRBD1 (5 bases). The V end lost 3 bases, the J end lost 4 bases, and 9 bases lay between the germline ends. The CDR3 consists of 13 residues. Looked up from germline, CDR1 is LNHDA and CDR2 is SQIVND (reference sequence). The CDR3 spells CASSMGRGETQYF. The CDR3 DNA follows: TGTGCCAGTAGTATGGGTAGGGGAGAGACCCAGTACTTC.

For the CDR3, the DNA is TGCGCCAGCGGGGGGAAAGAGACCCAGTACTTC. Residues: CASGGKETQYF. This chain joins TRBV5-1 and TRBJ2-5, with D maybe TRBD2 (6 bases). The CDR3 covers 11 residues. Germline V gene lookup returns CDR1 SGHRS and CDR2 YFSETQ. V was trimmed by 7 bases and J by 3 bases, leaving 7 bases between them.

This clone was counted a single time. CDR3: CASSDTGGSETQYF. CDR3 nucleotide sequence: TGTGCCAGCAGCGATACAGGGGGCAGTGAGACCCAGTACTTC. V is TRBV9 and J is TRBJ2-5; 9 nucleotides line up with TRBD1. The CDR3 length is 14 residues. Looked up from germline, CDR1 is SGDLS and CDR2 is YYNGEE. V lost 3 bases to trimming and J lost 5 bases; unmatched junction nucleotides: 5.

The chain carries TRBV7-2 and TRBJ2-7; 7 nucleotides align to TRBD2. V shed 1 base and J 7 bases; nucleotides not matched to a gene: 7. The germline V gene has CDR1 SGHTA and CDR2 FQGNSA. This CDR3 region has 14 residues. The CDR3 here is CASSLGGGVGEQYF. DNA of the CDR3: TGTGCCAGCAGCTTAGGTGGGGGGGTGGGGGAGCAGTACTTC.